The next 29 T cell receptor beta chains were all read from a single sample in a study of CXCR3-negative and CXCR3-positive naive CD8 T cells. Libraries of TRB cDNA were made by 5' RACE and carried UMIs. TCRdb reprocessed the 5' RACE reads and reports one entry per CDR3 protein, with no DNA. This table lists approximately 53,000 distinct CDR3 sequences. Sequenced input: memory CD8+ T cells from blood. These receptors were collected from a human donor in good health. Some clones in this sample may be carry-over from other donors' samples.

V gene TRBV12-3 or TRBV12-4 combines with J gene TRBJ1-5; TCRdb's D gene call, TRBD1, goes unchecked for lack of DNA. The length of the CDR3 is 14 residues. CDR3 in amino acids: CASSLVGPHRAQHF.

The rearrangement links TRBV9 to TRBJ2-1; lacking DNA, the TRBD1 call made by TCRdb goes unchecked. The CDR3 covers 16 residues. Germline V CDR1 and CDR2: SGDLS, YYNGEE. The CDR3 loop is CASSVERDTAYNEQFF.

The chain is built from TRBV2 and TRBJ2-2; TCRdb indicates TRBD2, and absent DNA this call remains unverified. The germline V gene encodes CDR1 SNHLY and CDR2 FYNNEI. The CDR3 totals 14 residues. CDR3 region: CASSGLAGTGELFF.

The V and J genes are TRBV29-1 and TRBJ2-3; TCRdb names TRBD1, which stays unverified in the absence of DNA. The CDR3 contains 14 residues. The germline V gene encodes CDR1 SQVTM and CDR2 ANQGSEA. The CDR3 here is CSVDPTGNTDTQYF.

CDR3 sequence reads: CASSYRTNLGDQETQYF. The genes are TRBV7-9 and TRBJ2-5; TCRdb's D call of TRBD2 is untestable without DNA. The germline V gene encodes CDR1 SEHNR and CDR2 FQNEAQ (reference sequence). The CDR3 sequence is 17 residues long.

V usage is TRBV5-1 and J usage is TRBJ2-2. The CDR3 contains 16 residues. Germline V gene sequence: CDR1 SGHRS, CDR2 YFSETQ. The CDR3 here is CASSLARVQNTGELFF.

The chain is built from TRBV6-4 and TRBJ2-2. The CDR3 loop spans 14 amino acids. In germline, CDR1 is MRHNA, CDR2 SNTAGT. CDR3: CASSDSAGTGELFF.

The rearrangement joins TRBV6-1 to TRBJ2-6. Germline CDR1 is MNHNS and CDR2 is SASEGT. The CDR3 runs 15 residues. CDR3 sequence reads: CASSDVYSGANVLTF.

The rearrangement links TRBV29-1 to TRBJ2-1; TCRdb's assignment of TRBD1 cannot be checked, as there is no DNA. Germline values: CDR1 SQVTM, CDR2 ANQGSEA. CDR3 length equals 16 residues. The CDR3 region is CSVRWTGLSSYNEQFF.

This rearrangement joins TRBV5-1 to TRBJ2-1; TCRdb's assignment of TRBD2 cannot be checked, as there is no DNA. The CDR3 extends over 16 amino acids. Per germline, CDR1 SGHRS and CDR2 YFSETQ. CDR3 residues: CASSLSRRVIGNEQFF.

V usage is TRBV7-9 and J usage is TRBJ2-3; the TRBD1 assignment by TCRdb is unverifiable without DNA. This CDR3 region has 16 residues. CDR1 is SEHNR and CDR2 is FQNEAQ in the germline V gene (reference sequence). This chain's CDR3 is CASSLGGTVAQDTQYF.

The chain has TRBV20-1 and TRBJ1-5; the TCRdb call, TRBD1, lacks DNA for checking. Germline lookup yields CDR1 DFQATT and CDR2 SNEGSKA (reference sequence). CDR3 length: 14 amino acids. CDR3 amino acids: CSARDLTGNQPQHF.

J is TRBJ2-4 and V is TRBV7-9. The germline V gene has CDR1 SEHNR and CDR2 FQNEAQ (reference sequence). The CDR3 runs to 13 residues. CDR3 in amino acids: CASSSEASNIQYF.

This chain uses TRBV6-5 with TRBJ2-7; lacking DNA, the TRBD1 call made by TCRdb goes unchecked. Germline lookup yields CDR1 MNHEY and CDR2 SVGAGI. The CDR3 totals 16 residues. This chain's CDR3 is CASSYSFPGDGGEQYF.

Measured by frequency, this clonotype is medium-sized. The chain links TRBV7-3 to TRBJ2-1. This CDR3 has 13 residues. Germline V lookup: CDR1 SGHTA, CDR2 FQGTGA. The CDR3 protein is CASSFAAYNEQFF.

The CDR3 protein is CASRNPSGDPRVYF. The gene calls are TRBV5-5 and TRBJ1-3. Germline assignment: CDR1 SGHKS and CDR2 YYEKEE (reference sequence). The CDR3 consists of 14 residues.

The chain couples TRBV27 to TRBJ2-7; TCRdb's assignment of TRBD2 cannot be checked, as there is no DNA. CDR3 length: 13 amino acids. CDR1 is MNHEY, CDR2 SMNVEV, per germline (reference sequence). This CDR3 is CASREDSSYEQYF.

The chain employs TRBV12-3 or TRBV12-4 and TRBJ2-3; TCRdb returns TRBD2, unconfirmable since there is no DNA. The CDR3 is made up of 15 amino acids. This CDR3 is CASSSLAGETDTQYF.

This chain uses TRBV7-9 with TRBJ2-1; with no DNA, the TCRdb D assignment of TRBD1 cannot be verified. CDR3 length: 18 amino acids. Germline CDR1 reads SEHNR; CDR2 reads FQNEAQ (reference sequence). This CDR3 reads CASSLSDGQLHRDNEQFF.

The V and J genes are TRBV7-7 and TRBJ2-1. The CDR3 contains 13 residues. Germline lookup yields CDR1 SSHAT and CDR2 FNYEAQ (reference sequence). The CDR3 here is CASSLDLWDEQFF.

The chain combines TRBV20-1 with TRBJ2-1; TCRdb proposes TRBD1, but this gene call is untestable without DNA. This CDR3 is built from 13 residues. Germline-derived CDR1 and CDR2 are DFQATT and SNEGSKA (reference sequence). CDR3 amino acids: CSARTGEYNEQFF.

This rearrangement joins TRBV29-1 to TRBJ2-1; the TCRdb D gene call, TRBD2, has no DNA to confirm it. The CDR3 consists of 15 residues. Germline CDR1 reads SQVTM; CDR2 reads ANQGSEA. CDR3 sequence reads: CSVEEVGTSPREQFF.

The chain has TRBV4-3 and TRBJ1-2. Germline V gives CDR1 LGHNA, CDR2 YSLEER. The CDR3 loop spans 16 amino acids. CDR3 sequence reads: CASSQGREFKPYGYTF.

V usage is TRBV6-2 or TRBV6-3 and J usage is TRBJ2-7; the D call of TRBD1 rests on TCRdb alone, since no DNA is present to check it. CDR1 is MNHEY, CDR2 SVGEGT, per germline. The CDR3 runs 17 residues. This CDR3 reads CASSYIPRDRGRGEQYF.

The genes are TRBV13 and TRBJ2-3; TCRdb's D gene call, TRBD1, goes unchecked for lack of DNA. This CDR3 is built from 14 residues. CDR1 PRHDT and CDR2 FYEKMQ come from the germline V gene (reference sequence). CDR3 amino acids: CASRPGGARDTQYF.

This chain uses TRBV29-1 with TRBJ2-1; no DNA is available, so the TRBD1 call from TCRdb remains unchecked. CDR3 size: 13 residues. Germline CDR1 is SQVTM and CDR2 is ANQGSEA. The CDR3 loop reads CSVDVFGGNEQFF.

The chain has TRBV20-1 and TRBJ1-1. CDR1 DFQATT and CDR2 SNEGSKA come from the germline V gene (reference sequence). The CDR3 spans 11 residues. CDR3 amino acids: CSARTLLEAFF.

The V gene is TRBV5-6, the J gene TRBJ2-7; TCRdb outputs TRBD1, but without DNA this stays unchecked. Germline values: CDR1 SGHDT, CDR2 YYEEEE. The CDR3 is 14 residues long. CDR3 sequence reads: CASSYPGDMKEQYF.

CDR3 protein: CASSASGGMAYEQYF. The chain joins TRBV7-8 to TRBJ2-7; TCRdb proposes TRBD2, but this gene call is untestable without DNA. CDR1 is SGHVS and CDR2 is FQNEAQ in the germline V gene. The CDR3 covers 15 residues. Full variable domain (rest looked up from reference TRBV7-8 and TRBJ2-7): GAGVSQSPRYKVAKRGQDVALRCDPISGHVSLFWYQQALGQGPEFLTYFQNEAQLDKSGLPSDRFFAERPEGSVSTLKIQRTQQEDSAVYLCASSASGGMAYEQYFGPGTRLTVT.